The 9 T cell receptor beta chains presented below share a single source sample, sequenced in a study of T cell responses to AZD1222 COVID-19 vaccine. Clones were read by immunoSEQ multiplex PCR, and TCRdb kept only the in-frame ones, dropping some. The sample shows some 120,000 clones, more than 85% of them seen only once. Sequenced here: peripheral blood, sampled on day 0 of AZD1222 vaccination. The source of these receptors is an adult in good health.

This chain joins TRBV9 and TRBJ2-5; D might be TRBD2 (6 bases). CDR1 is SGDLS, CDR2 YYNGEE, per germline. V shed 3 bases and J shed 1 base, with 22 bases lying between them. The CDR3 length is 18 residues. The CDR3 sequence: CASSAQTQTRASQETQYF. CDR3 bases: TGTGCCAGCAGCGCCCAGACCCAGACTAGAGCATCCCAAGAGACCCAGTACTTC.

For the CDR3, the DNA is TGTGCCAGCAGTGGGGGCAGTCGGGACATTCAGTACTTC. The encoded protein is CASSGGSRDIQYF. V and J are TRBV13 and TRBJ2-4, with D possibly matching TRBD1 (6 bases). This CDR3 comprises 13 residues. Germline V gene sequence: CDR1 PRHDT, CDR2 FYEKMQ (reference sequence). Trimming took off 6 bases at V and 8 bases at J, with 14 bases between the two ends.

The CDR3 sequence is CASSVKRTGELFF. CDR3 nucleotide sequence: TGTGCCAGCAGTGTCAAGAGGACCGGGGAGCTGTTTTTT. This chain joins TRBV25-1 and TRBJ2-2; D unclear. The ends were cut back, 4 bases at V and 5 bases at J, with 8 bases in the middle. The germline CDR1 and CDR2 sequences are MGHDK and SYGVNS. This CDR3 has 13 residues.

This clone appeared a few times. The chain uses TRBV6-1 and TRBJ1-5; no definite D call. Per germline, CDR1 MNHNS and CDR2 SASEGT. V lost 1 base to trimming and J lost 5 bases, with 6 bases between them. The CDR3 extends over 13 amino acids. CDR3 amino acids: CASSEGSHQPQHF. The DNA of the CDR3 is TGTGCCAGCAGTGAAGGCTCGCATCAGCCCCAGCATTTT.

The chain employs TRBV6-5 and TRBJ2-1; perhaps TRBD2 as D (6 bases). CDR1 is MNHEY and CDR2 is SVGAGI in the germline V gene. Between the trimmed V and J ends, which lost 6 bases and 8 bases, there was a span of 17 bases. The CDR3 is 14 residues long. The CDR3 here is CASSDWRASDEQFF. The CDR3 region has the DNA TGTGCCAGCAGCGACTGGAGGGCCAGCGATGAGCAGTTCTTC.

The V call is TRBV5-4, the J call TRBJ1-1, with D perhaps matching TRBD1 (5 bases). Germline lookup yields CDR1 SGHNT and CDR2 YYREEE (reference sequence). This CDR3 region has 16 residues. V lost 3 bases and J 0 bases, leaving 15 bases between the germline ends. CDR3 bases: TGTGCCAGCAGCTCGGGCGCGGCAGGGTTGAACACTGAAGCTTTCTTT. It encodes CASSSGAAGLNTEAFF. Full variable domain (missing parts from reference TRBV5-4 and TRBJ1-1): ETGVTQSPTHLIKTRGQQVTLRCSSQSGHNTVSWYQQALGQGPQFIFQYYREEENGRGNFPPRFSGLQFPNYSSELNVNALELDDSALYLCASSSGAAGLNTEAFFGQGTRLTVV.

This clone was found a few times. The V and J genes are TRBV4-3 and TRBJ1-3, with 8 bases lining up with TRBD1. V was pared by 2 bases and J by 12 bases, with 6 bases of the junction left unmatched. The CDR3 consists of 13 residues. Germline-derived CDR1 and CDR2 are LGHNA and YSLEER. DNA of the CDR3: TGCGCCAGCAGCCAACGGACAGGGAGGTTCATATATTTT. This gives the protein CASSQRTGRFIYF.

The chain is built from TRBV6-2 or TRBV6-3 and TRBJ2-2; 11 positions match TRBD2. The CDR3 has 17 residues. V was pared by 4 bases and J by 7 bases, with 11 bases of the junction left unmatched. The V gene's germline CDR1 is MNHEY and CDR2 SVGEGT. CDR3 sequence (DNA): TGTGCCAGCAGTTCACCTCTGGGACTAGCGGTCCTCGGGGAGCTGTTTTTT. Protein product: CASSSPLGLAVLGELFF.

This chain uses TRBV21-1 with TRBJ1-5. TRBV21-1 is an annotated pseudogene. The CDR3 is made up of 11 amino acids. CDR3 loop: CASKRNQPQHF. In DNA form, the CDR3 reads TGTGCCAGCAAGCGCAATCAGCCCCAGCATTTT.